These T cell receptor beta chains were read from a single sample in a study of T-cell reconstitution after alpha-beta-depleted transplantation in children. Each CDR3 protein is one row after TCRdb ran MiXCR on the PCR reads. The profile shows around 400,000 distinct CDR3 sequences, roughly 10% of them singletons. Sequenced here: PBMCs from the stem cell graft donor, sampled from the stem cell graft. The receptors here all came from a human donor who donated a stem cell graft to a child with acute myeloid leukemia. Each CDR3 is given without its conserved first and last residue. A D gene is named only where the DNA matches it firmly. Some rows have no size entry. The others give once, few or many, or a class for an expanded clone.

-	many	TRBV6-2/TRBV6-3	ASSSPAVYEQF
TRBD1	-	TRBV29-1	SVSGQGFNQPQH
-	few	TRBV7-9	ASSFVRDAFQETQY
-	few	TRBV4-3	ASSQVWESTGELF
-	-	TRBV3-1	ASSLPSGRSYNEQF
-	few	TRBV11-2	ASSLVRGGRQTDTQY
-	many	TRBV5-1	ASSRETRTDTQY
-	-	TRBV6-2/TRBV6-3	ASSYGGGNTEAF
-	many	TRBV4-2	ASSQVGINGELF
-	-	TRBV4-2	ASSQEGWTNTEAF
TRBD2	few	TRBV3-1	ASSQGPSGDTGELF
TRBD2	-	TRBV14	ASSHWTSGSRETQY
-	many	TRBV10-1	ASSESLGQPQH
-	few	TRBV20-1	SAQGSVKLF
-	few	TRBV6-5	ASSYSYEGSTEAF
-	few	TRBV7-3	ASSPTGGASANYGYT
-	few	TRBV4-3	ASSQVSGGENIQY
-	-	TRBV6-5	ASSYKGDSYNEQF
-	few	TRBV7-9	ASSFEANYGYT
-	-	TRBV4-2	ASSQEGPLAKNIQY
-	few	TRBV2	ASSLQGLRDTEAF
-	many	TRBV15	ATSTHREPQH
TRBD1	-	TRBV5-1	ASSLQGALEQY
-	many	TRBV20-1	SANLPPSPYEQY
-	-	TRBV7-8	ASSFIANLGIPKNIQY